Each of the 20 T cell receptor beta chains below was sequenced from the same sample in a study of CD8+ T cells in alopecia areata. Treatment defined: oral pan-JAK inhibitor, 5-10 mg twice daily. Extracted RNA was reverse transcribed into cDNA, the sequencing template. Sequencing was performed with immunoSEQ multiplex PCR; in TCRdb, only in-frame clones are kept and a portion is missing. The sample yields roughly 180,000 clones, roughly 50% seen once. This sample comprised CD8+ T cells sorted from blood, obtained at week 24, from a patient treated with tofacitinib. Every receptor here comes from a human donor with alopecia areata.

This clone was picked up a small number of times. This chain uses TRBV19 with TRBJ1-1; no clear D gene. The V gene lost 5 bases and the J gene lost 0 bases, with 7 bases spanning the gap. Germline V lookup: CDR1 LNHDA, CDR2 SQIVND (reference sequence). The CDR3 has 13 residues. CDR3 residues: CASSPSMNTEAFF. CDR3 nucleotide sequence: TGTGCCAGTAGTCCAAGCATGAACACTGAAGCTTTCTTT.

The chain joins TRBV18 to TRBJ1-1, with D perhaps matching TRBD1 (6 bases). Germline CDR1 and CDR2: KGHSH and LQKENI. V was cut by 4 bases and J by 6 bases, with 15 bases left in between. There are 14 residues in the CDR3. The CDR3, as DNA: TGTGCCAGCTCACTACAGGGAGGGGACGCTGAAGCTTTCTTT. This translates into CASSLQGGDAEAFF.

This clone was counted a few times. The gene calls are TRBV4-3 and TRBJ2-7, with 10 bases matching TRBD1. V lost 5 bases, J lost 2 bases, and 6 bases stayed unmatched. CDR1 LGHNA and CDR2 YSLEER come from the germline V gene. This CDR3 region has 15 residues. The CDR3 sequence is CASSYGQGGAYEQYF. CDR3 coding DNA: TGCGCCAGCAGCTACGGACAGGGGGGAGCCTACGAGCAGTACTTC.

A few counts support this clone. This chain joins TRBV5-6 and TRBJ2-7; 8 nucleotides align to TRBD1. Germline CDR1 is SGHDT and CDR2 is YYEEEE. This CDR3 contains 14 residues. After removal of 5 bases from V and 3 bases from J, the junction contained 7 bases not matched to a gene. This chain's CDR3 is CASSHQTGGYEQYF. In nucleotides, the CDR3 is TGTGCCAGCAGTCATCAAACAGGGGGCTACGAGCAGTACTTC.

For this clone: One junction end disagrees with the germline gene, perhaps due to a read error. This chain joins TRBV29-1 and TRBJ1-1, with a weak D call TRBD1 (5 bases). CDR3 length: 14 residues. CDR1 and CDR2 from the germline V gene are SQVTM and ANQGSEA. The CDR3 DNA follows: TGCAGCGTGGAAGGGGTCCCCGGGCGAACTGAAGCTTTCTTT. It translates to CSVEGVPGRTEAFF.

V is TRBV19 and J is TRBJ2-1; D possibly corresponds to TRBD2 (6 bases). Germline V gene lookup returns CDR1 LNHDA and CDR2 SQIVND (reference sequence). Trimming took 5 bases from V and 0 from J, leaving 14 bases between them. The CDR3 runs 16 residues. The CDR3 DNA is TGTGCCAGTAGTGCTTTCCGGGGGAGCTCCTACAATGAGCAGTTCTTC. As protein: CASSAFRGSSYNEQFF.

This clone was counted only a few times. The rearrangement joins TRBV11-2 to TRBJ2-7, with D maybe TRBD1 (5 bases). Per germline, CDR1 SGHAT and CDR2 FQNNGV. V lost 4 bases and J 4 bases, leaving 8 bases between the germline ends. The CDR3 runs to 12 residues. The CDR3 DNA is TGTGCCAGCAGCTCGACAGAGTACGAGCAGTACTTC. This gives the protein CASSSTEYEQYF.

The chain uses TRBV4-3 and TRBJ2-7; 10 bases line up with TRBD2. This CDR3 comprises 15 residues. From germline, CDR1 is LGHNA and CDR2 YSLEER. The trim removed 4 bases at V and 2 bases at J, leaving 5 bases unmatched. CDR3 residues: CASSPRTSGAYEQYF. The CDR3 DNA reads TGCGCCAGCAGCCCCCGGACTAGCGGAGCCTACGAGCAGTACTTC.

This clone was seen a handful of times. The chain uses TRBV2 and TRBJ2-3, with 7 bases fitting TRBD1. Unmatched junction bases numbered 9, after V lost 8 bases and J lost 4 bases. CDR1 is SNHLY and CDR2 is FYNNEI in the germline V gene. The CDR3 covers 14 residues. CDR3 sequence: CASSGTATPDTQYF. In DNA, the CDR3 is TGTGCCAGCTCCGGGACAGCGACCCCAGATACGCAGTATTTT.

The gene calls are TRBV7-9 and TRBJ1-5, with D possibly matching TRBD1 (5 bases). The germline gives CDR1 SEHNR, CDR2 FQNEAQ (reference sequence). Trimming pared 6 bases from V and 2 bases from J, leaving 17 bases between. The CDR3 is 16 residues long. CDR3 sequence (DNA): TGTGCCAGCAGTCATACAGGATTTTGGGGCAATCAGCCCCAGCATTTT. Protein product: CASSHTGFWGNQPQHF.

The rearrangement joins TRBV5-6 to TRBJ2-7; 7 nucleotides match TRBD1. Germline CDR1 reads SGHDT; CDR2 reads YYEEEE. V was clipped by 2 bases and J by 5 bases; unmatched bases: 7. The CDR3 spans 14 residues. CDR3 sequence reads: CASSLGDSSNEQYF. The CDR3 bases are TGTGCCAGCAGCTTAGGGGACAGTTCTAACGAGCAGTACTTC. The complete variable domain, with remaining parts taken from reference TRBV5-6 and TRBJ2-7, reads DAGVTQSPTHLIKTRGQQVTLRCSPKSGHDTVSWYQQALGQGPQFIFQYYEEEERQRGNFPDRFSGHQFPNYSSELNVNALLLGDSALYLCASSLGDSSNEQYFGPGTRLTVT.

The V and J genes are TRBV27 and TRBJ1-5, with a tentative D call TRBD1 (5 bases). The CDR3 length is 16 residues. Deletions cut 6 bases from V and 3 bases from J, with 18 bases between. The germline gives CDR1 MNHEY, CDR2 SMNVEV (reference sequence). The DNA for the CDR3 is TGTGCCAGCAGACCCGGGACTCAAAGGTTCAATCAGCCCCAGCATTTT. This encodes CASRPGTQRFNQPQHF.

The chain is built from TRBV30 and TRBJ1-1; D might be TRBD1 (5 bases). The germline V gene encodes CDR1 GTSNPN and CDR2 SVGIG (reference sequence). The CDR3 contains 12 residues. Deletions cut 4 bases from V and 8 bases from J, with 14 bases between. This chain's CDR3 is CAWTGGRNEAFF. The CDR3 DNA is TGTGCCTGGACGGGGGGAAGGAACGAAGCTTTCTTT.

This chain joins TRBV4-3 and TRBJ2-2; 10 nucleotides line up with TRBD2. CDR3 size: 18 residues. V gave up 0 bases and J gave up 4 bases; unmatched junction bases: 8. The germline V gene has CDR1 LGHNA and CDR2 YSLEER. The CDR3 loop is CASSQDPLAGEGTGELFF. The CDR3 DNA is TGCGCCAGCAGCCAAGATCCCCTAGCGGGGGAGGGCACCGGGGAGCTGTTTTTT.

This sequence joins TRBV19 and TRBJ2-2, with D possibly being TRBD1 (7 bases). Germline lookup yields CDR1 LNHDA and CDR2 SQIVND (reference sequence). The CDR3 has 14 residues. V was trimmed by 7 bases and J by 4 bases, leaving 13 bases between them. The CDR3 region has the DNA TGTGCCAGTACTCCAGGGGGGAGCACCGGGGAGCTGTTTTTT. It is translated as CASTPGGSTGELFF.

The chain is built from TRBV27 and TRBJ2-3; D is undetermined. Looked up from germline, CDR1 is MNHEY and CDR2 is SMNVEV (reference sequence). Trimming pared 7 bases from V and 2 bases from J, leaving 7 bases between. The CDR3 is 12 residues long. CDR3 sequence (DNA): TGTGCCAGCAATAACTTCACAGATACGCAGTATTTT. It is translated as CASNNFTDTQYF.

The chain combines TRBV19 with TRBJ2-1; D unclear. Trimming cost V 6 bases and J 6 bases, with 15 bases left between them. The CDR3 has 14 amino acids. Germline V gene data show CDR1 as LNHDA and CDR2 as SQIVND (reference sequence). The CDR3 region is CASRGQSRGNEQFF. CDR3 sequence (DNA): TGTGCCAGTAGGGGCCAAAGTCGAGGCAATGAGCAGTTCTTC.

This clone was counted a few times. The rearrangement links TRBV7-8 to TRBJ2-7; 10 bases are a match to TRBD2. CDR1 is SGHVS and CDR2 is FQNEAQ in the germline V gene. The CDR3 is 15 amino acids. Trimming at V came to 5 bases and at J to 2 bases, leaving 6 bases not matched to a gene. CDR3 in amino acids: CASSNGLAATYEQYF. In nucleotides, the CDR3 is TGTGCCAGCAGCAACGGACTAGCGGCTACCTACGAGCAGTACTTC.

This chain uses TRBV27 with TRBJ2-2; D ambiguous. The germline V gene has CDR1 MNHEY and CDR2 SMNVEV (reference sequence). This CDR3 region has 15 residues. V gave up 6 bases and J gave up 1 base, with 12 bases separating them. Written as DNA, the CDR3 is TGTGCCAGCAGCTCTGGATCGGTGAACACCGGGGAGCTGTTTTTT. It is translated as CASSSGSVNTGELFF.

The chain links TRBV4-1 to TRBJ2-6, with no clear D. Trimming took 1 base from V and 2 from J, leaving 3 bases between them. The CDR3 totals 14 residues. Germline values: CDR1 MGHRA, CDR2 YSYEKL. The CDR3, as DNA: TGCGCCAGCAGCCAAGGCGCTGGGGCCAACGTCCTGACTTTC. Its translation is CASSQGAGANVLTF.